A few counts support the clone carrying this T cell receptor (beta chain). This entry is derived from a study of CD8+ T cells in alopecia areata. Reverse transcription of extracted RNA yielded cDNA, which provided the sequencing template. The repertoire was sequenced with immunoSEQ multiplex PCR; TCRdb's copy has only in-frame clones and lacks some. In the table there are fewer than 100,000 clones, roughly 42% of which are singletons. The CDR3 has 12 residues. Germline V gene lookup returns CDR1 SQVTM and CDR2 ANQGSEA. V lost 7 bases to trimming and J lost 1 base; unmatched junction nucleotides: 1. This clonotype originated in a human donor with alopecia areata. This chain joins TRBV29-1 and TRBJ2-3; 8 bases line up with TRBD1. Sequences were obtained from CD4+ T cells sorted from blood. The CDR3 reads CSAGQGTDTQYF. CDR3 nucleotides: TGCAGCGCGGGACAGGGCACAGATACGCAGTATTTT.